A selection of T cell receptor beta chains follows, all from one sample in a study of CD8 T cell repertoires and HIV-1 epitope variants. Assay used: immunoSEQ multiplex PCR; TCRdb lists only in-frame clones, some missing. The data contain under 100,000 clones, roughly four fifths of them seen just once; the ten biggest clones take up 20% to 30%. The sample was uncultured baseline CD8+ T cells from peripheral blood mononuclear cells (PBMCs). Receptor source: a male donor with HIV. Both conserved end residues are part of each CDR3. Each record gives: CDR3 length, J gene, D gene, V gene, CDR3 protein, CDR3 DNA. A D gene is named only where the DNA matches it firmly.

>13|TRBJ2-7|NA|TRBV18
CASSPSGIYEQYF
TGTGCCAGCTCACCTTCTGGGATCTACGAGCAGTACTTC
>16|TRBJ2-3|NA|TRBV11-2
CASSLGEGSSTDTQYF
TGTGCCAGCAGCTTAGGGGAAGGATCTAGCACAGATACGCAGTATTTT
>13|TRBJ1-2|NA|TRBV28
CASSLYGGAGYTF
TGTGCCAGCAGTTTATATGGGGGCGCGGGCTACACCTTC
>15|TRBJ2-7|TRBD1|TRBV7-9
CASSQPGQGFHEQYF
TGTGCCAGCAGCCAACCGGGACAGGGATTCCACGAGCAGTACTTC
>14|TRBJ1-1|TRBD1|TRBV10-3
CAISESRGQSEAFF
TGTGCCATCAGTGAGTCGAGGGGACAGTCTGAAGCTTTCTTT
>13|TRBJ1-1|NA|TRBV30
CAWSVRVETEAFF
TGTGCCTGGAGTGTGAGGGTTGAGACTGAAGCTTTCTTT
>13|TRBJ2-1|NA|TRBV27
CASRSRVDNEQFF
TGTGCCAGCAGGAGCCGGGTGGACAATGAGCAGTTCTTC
>15|TRBJ2-5|TRBD2|TRBV5-5
CASSLDLAVQETQYF
TGTGCCAGCAGCTTGGATCTAGCGGTCCAAGAGACCCAGTACTTC
>16|TRBJ1-2|NA|TRBV6-1
CASSDPTGVWLEGYTF
TGTGCCAGCAGTGACCCTACCGGAGTATGGTTGGAAGGCTACACCTTC
>15|TRBJ2-3|NA|TRBV7-6
CASSLAPRAGDTQYF
TGTGCCAGCAGCTTAGCCCCCCGAGCGGGCGATACGCAGTATTTT
>15|TRBJ2-3|TRBD2|TRBV7-3
CASSFGGASTDTQYF
TGTGCCAGCAGCTTCGGGGGGGCGAGCACAGATACGCAGTATTTT
>14|TRBJ2-7|NA|TRBV5-1
CASSPQGDTFEQYF
TGCGCCAGCAGCCCGCAGGGAGATACGTTCGAGCAGTACTTC
>15|TRBJ2-1|NA|TRBV5-6
CASSLEFSSYNEQFF
TGTGCCAGCAGCTTGGAGTTTAGCTCCTACAATGAGCAGTTCTTC
>14|TRBJ1-2|TRBD1|TRBV30
CAGTGAGGGYGYTF
TGTGCCGGGACAGGGGCAGGCGGAGGCTATGGCTACACCTTC
>15|TRBJ2-4|TRBD1|TRBV9
CASSVSGTGTNIQYF
TGTGCCAGCAGCGTCTCCGGGACAGGGACAAACATTCAGTACTTC
>18|TRBJ2-7|TRBD1|TRBV10-2
CASRGNSLTGAKGYEQYF
TGCGCCAGCAGGGGAAACAGCTTAACAGGGGCTAAGGGTTACGAGCAGTACTTC